The 9 T cell receptor beta chains reported below all come from one sample, sequenced in a study of radiation and T cells in renal cell carcinoma. Specified time point: blood 4 weeks post-SBRT, at nephrectomy. Treatment specified: 15 Gy SBRT to primary tumor, nephrectomy 4 weeks later. The repertoire was sequenced with immunoSEQ multiplex PCR; TCRdb's copy has only in-frame clones and lacks some. The sample lists around 180,000 clones; around 89% were seen once. Sequences were derived from blood, sampled from a patient whose treatment included radiotherapy and nephrectomy. These receptor sequences come from a woman between 50 and 59 years old with renal cell carcinoma.

The V call is TRBV5-1, the J call TRBJ1-1; D call uncertain. Deletions cut 2 bases from V and 4 bases from J, with 6 bases between. The CDR3 contains 12 residues. CDR1 and CDR2 (germline): SGHRS, YFSETQ. Written as DNA, the CDR3 is TGCGCCAGCAGCTTTGATGGCACTGAAGCTTTCTTT. This gives the protein CASSFDGTEAFF.

The rearrangement joins TRBV7-9 to TRBJ2-1, with D perhaps matching TRBD2 (5 bases). V dropped 1 base and J dropped 9 bases, with 10 bases sitting between them. Germline-derived CDR1 and CDR2 are SEHNR and FQNEAQ (reference sequence). The CDR3 loop spans 13 amino acids. For the CDR3, the DNA is TGTGCCAGCAGCTTAGGGCCCAGCGGTGAGCAGTTCTTC. This translates into CASSLGPSGEQFF. Drawing the rest from reference TRBV7-9 and TRBJ2-1, the complete variable domain is DTGVSQNPRHKITKRGQNVTFRCDPISEHNRLYWYRQTLGQGPEFLTYFQNEAQLEKSRLLSDRFSAERPKGSFSTLEIQRTEQGDSAMYLCASSLGPSGEQFFGPGTRLTVL.

The chain links TRBV9 to TRBJ2-1, with 9 nucleotides matching TRBD2. Germline V lookup: CDR1 SGDLS, CDR2 YYNGEE. Germline trimming cut 0 bases from V and 0 bases from J; bases unmatched to any gene: 7. CDR3 length: 18 amino acids. CDR3 region: CASSVAGAGGHSYNEQFF. The CDR3 DNA is TGTGCCAGCAGCGTAGCGGGAGCGGGGGGCCACTCCTACAATGAGCAGTTCTTC.

This clone appeared a single time. This CDR3 is CASSLGLSSTDTQYF. The CDR3 DNA sequence: TGCGCCAGCAGCTTGGGACTCTCGAGCACAGATACGCAGTATTTT. This chain links TRBV5-1 with TRBJ2-3, with D unclear. V was clipped by 0 bases and J by 0 bases, with 8 bases between them. The CDR3 is made up of 15 amino acids. Germline loops: CDR1 SGHRS, CDR2 YFSETQ.

The CDR3 sequence is CASSMEISPDTQYF. In DNA, the CDR3 is TGTGCCAGTAGTATGGAGATTTCCCCAGATACGCAGTATTTT. V gene TRBV19 combines with J gene TRBJ2-3; D unresolved. V was cut by 3 bases and J by 4 bases, with 11 bases left in between. The CDR3 sequence is 14 residues long. Germline V gene lookup returns CDR1 LNHDA and CDR2 SQIVND (reference sequence).

V usage is TRBV11-3 and J usage is TRBJ2-1; 7 nucleotides match TRBD2. Germline lookup yields CDR1 SGHNT and CDR2 YENEEA. The CDR3 totals 15 residues. V was pared by 5 bases and J by 2 bases, with 6 bases of the junction left unmatched. CDR3: CASSRSAGTYNEQFF. The CDR3 DNA reads as TGTGCCAGCAGCCGCTCAGCGGGGACCTACAATGAGCAGTTCTTC.

The rearrangement links TRBV6-5 to TRBJ2-1; TRBD2 might be the D (5 bases). Deletions cut 5 bases from V and 8 bases from J, with 16 bases between. This CDR3 region has 14 residues. The germline gives CDR1 MNHEY, CDR2 SVGAGI. DNA of the CDR3: TGTGCCAGCAGTCCCCCGGGGAGAACGGATGAGCAGTTCTTC. Translation gives CASSPPGRTDEQFF.

CDR3 region: CAISEFGENGYTF. The CDR3 coding sequence is TGTGCCATCAGTGAGTTTGGGGAGAACGGCTACACCTTC. The J gene is TRBJ1-2, the V gene TRBV10-3; D is unresolved. The V gene's germline CDR1 is ENHRY and CDR2 SYGVKD. V was trimmed by 1 base and J by 8 bases, leaving 11 bases between them. The CDR3 runs to 13 residues.

J is TRBJ1-4 and V is TRBV7-2; 7 nucleotides align to TRBD1. This CDR3 has 15 residues. CDR1 and CDR2 (germline): SGHTA, FQGNSA. J lost 9 bases, V lost 0 bases, and 7 bases had no gene match. The CDR3 region is CASSLAGQDSKKLFF. CDR3 bases: TGTGCCAGCAGCTTAGCTGGACAGGATTCGAAAAAACTGTTTTTT.